This TCR beta chain was recorded in a study of read filtering for tumor transcriptome and immune sequencing. Details on this clonotype: No antigen is known for it.

Molecular barcoded adaptors covering alpha/delta and beta/gamma chains were used on approximately 440 ng RNA. TCRdb reanalysed the reads using MiXCR and keeps one entry per CDR3 protein. The sample gives over 80,000 distinct CDR3 sequences, more than 9% of which show up once; around 14% is in the top ten. Study conclusions and caveats: About 81.9% of IR-seq clonotypes had one read, totaling around 3.5% of reads; RNA-seq: 74.6% and 44.6%.

Every patient had bone marrow sampled while the disease was active. CDR1 is LNHDA, CDR2 SQIVND, per germline (reference sequence). V was pared by 9 bases and J by 4 bases, with 5 bases of the junction left unmatched. The CDR3 length is 13 residues. The sample consisted of a population of CD138-negative cells sorted from bone marrow. The chain links TRBV19 to TRBJ2-1; 8 bases map to TRBD1. This TCR was sampled from a donor aged 40 or over with multiple myeloma. The CDR3: CASGTGAYNEQFF. The CDR3 DNA sequence: TGTGCCAGCGGGACAGGAGCTTACAATGAGCAGTTCTTC.